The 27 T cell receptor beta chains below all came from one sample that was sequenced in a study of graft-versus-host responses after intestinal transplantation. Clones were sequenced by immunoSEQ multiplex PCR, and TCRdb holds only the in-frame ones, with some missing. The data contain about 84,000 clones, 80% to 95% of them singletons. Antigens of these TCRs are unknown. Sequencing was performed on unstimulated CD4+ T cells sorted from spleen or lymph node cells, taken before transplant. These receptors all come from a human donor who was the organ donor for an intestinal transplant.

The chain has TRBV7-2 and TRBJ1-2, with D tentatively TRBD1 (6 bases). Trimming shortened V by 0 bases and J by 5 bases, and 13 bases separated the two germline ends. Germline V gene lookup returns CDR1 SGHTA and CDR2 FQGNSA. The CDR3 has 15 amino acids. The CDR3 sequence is CASSLAGRGGYGYTF. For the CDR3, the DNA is TGTGCCAGCAGCTTAGCGGGCAGGGGTGGATATGGCTACACCTTC.

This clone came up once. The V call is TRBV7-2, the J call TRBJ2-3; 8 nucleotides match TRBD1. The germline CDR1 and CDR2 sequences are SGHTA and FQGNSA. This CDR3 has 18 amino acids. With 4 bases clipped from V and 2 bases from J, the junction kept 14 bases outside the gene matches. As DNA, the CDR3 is TGTGCCAGCAGCTCCAATTGGAGACGACAGGGGTACACAGATACGCAGTATTTT. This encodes CASSSNWRRQGYTDTQYF.

CDR3 amino acids: CASSQEGQGLRYEQYF. As DNA, the CDR3 is TGCGCCAGCAGCCAAGAGGGACAGGGGTTGCGCTACGAGCAGTACTTC. V and J are TRBV4-1 and TRBJ2-7, with 10 bases matching TRBD1. The length of the CDR3 is 16 residues. The V gene's germline CDR1 is MGHRA and CDR2 YSYEKL. J was trimmed by 3 bases and V by 0 bases; bases with no gene match: 5.

The CDR3 DNA sequence: TGTGCCAGCAGCCTCACAGGGGGCGGTTACACTGAAGCTTTCTTT. Its translation: CASSLTGGGYTEAFF. This chain uses TRBV7-9 with TRBJ1-1; 9 positions match TRBD1. Germline V gives CDR1 SEHNR, CDR2 FQNEAQ (reference sequence). Germline trimming cut 5 bases from V and 3 bases from J; bases unmatched to any gene: 7. CDR3 length: 15 amino acids.

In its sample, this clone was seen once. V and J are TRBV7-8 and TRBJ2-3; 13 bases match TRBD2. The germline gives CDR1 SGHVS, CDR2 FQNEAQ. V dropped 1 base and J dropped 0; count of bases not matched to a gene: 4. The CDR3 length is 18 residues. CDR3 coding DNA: TGTGCCAGCAGCTTAGGACTAGCGGGAGGACAAAGCACAGATACGCAGTATTTT. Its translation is CASSLGLAGGQSTDTQYF.

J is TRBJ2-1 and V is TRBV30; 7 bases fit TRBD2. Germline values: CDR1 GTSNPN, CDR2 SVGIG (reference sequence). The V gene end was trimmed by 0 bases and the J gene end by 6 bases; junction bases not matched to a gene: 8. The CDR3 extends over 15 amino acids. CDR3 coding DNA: TGTGCCTGGAGTGTGAGGACTAGATATAGCAATGAGCAGTTCTTC. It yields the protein CAWSVRTRYSNEQFF. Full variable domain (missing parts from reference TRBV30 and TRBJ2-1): SQTIHQWPATLVQPVGSPLSLECTVEGTSNPNLYWYRQAAGRGLQLLFYSVGIGQISSEVPQNLSASRPQDRQFILSSKKLLLSDSGFYLCAWSVRTRYSNEQFFGPGTRLTVL.

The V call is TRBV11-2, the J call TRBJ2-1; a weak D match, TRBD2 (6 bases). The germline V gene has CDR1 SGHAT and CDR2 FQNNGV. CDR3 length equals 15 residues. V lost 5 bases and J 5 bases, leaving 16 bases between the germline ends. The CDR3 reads CASSPTSPQDNEQFF. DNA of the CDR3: TGTGCCAGCAGCCCTACTAGCCCCCAGGACAATGAGCAGTTCTTC.

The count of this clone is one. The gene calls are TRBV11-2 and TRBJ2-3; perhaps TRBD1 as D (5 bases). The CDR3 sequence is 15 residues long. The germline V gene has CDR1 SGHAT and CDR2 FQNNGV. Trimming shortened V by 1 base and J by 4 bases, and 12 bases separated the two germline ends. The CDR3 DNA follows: TGTGCCAGCAGCTTAGGTTTCCAGGGCGCAGATACGCAGTATTTT. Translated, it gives CASSLGFQGADTQYF.

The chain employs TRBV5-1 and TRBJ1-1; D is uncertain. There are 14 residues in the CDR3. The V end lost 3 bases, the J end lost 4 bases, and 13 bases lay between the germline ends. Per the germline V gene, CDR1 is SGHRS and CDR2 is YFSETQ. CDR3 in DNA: TGCGCCAGCAGCTCAGCCAGAGGGAGCACTGAAGCTTTCTTT. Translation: CASSSARGSTEAFF. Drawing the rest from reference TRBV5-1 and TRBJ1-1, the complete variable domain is KAGVTQTPRYLIKTRGQQVTLSCSPISGHRSVSWYQQTPGQGLQFLFEYFSETQRNKGNFPGRFSGRQFSNSRSEMNVSTLELGDSALYLCASSSARGSTEAFFGQGTRLTVV.

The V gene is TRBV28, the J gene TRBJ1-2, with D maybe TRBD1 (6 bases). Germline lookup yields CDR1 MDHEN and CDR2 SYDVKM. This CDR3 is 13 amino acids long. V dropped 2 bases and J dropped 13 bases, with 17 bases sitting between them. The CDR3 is CASSLGDRPSSTF. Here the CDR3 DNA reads TGTGCCAGCAGTTTAGGCGACAGGCCCAGCAGCACCTTC.

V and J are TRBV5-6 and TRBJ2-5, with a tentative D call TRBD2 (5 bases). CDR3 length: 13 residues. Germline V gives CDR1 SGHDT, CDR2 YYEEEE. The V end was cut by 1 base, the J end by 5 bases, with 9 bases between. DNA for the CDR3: TGTGCCAGCAGCTTGCCCCCGGGGGAGACCCAGTACTTC. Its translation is CASSLPPGETQYF.

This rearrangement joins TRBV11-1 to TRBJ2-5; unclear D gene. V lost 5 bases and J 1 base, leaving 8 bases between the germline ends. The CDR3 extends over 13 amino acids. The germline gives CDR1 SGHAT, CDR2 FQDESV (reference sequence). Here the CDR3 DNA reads TGTGCCAGCAGCCCAACAATCCAAGAGACCCAGTACTTC. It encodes CASSPTIQETQYF.

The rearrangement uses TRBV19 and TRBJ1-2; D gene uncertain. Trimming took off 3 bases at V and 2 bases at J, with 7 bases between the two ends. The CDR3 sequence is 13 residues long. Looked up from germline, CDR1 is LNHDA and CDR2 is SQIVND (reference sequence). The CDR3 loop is CASSIGENYGYTF. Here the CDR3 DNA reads TGTGCCAGTAGTATTGGGGAGAACTATGGCTACACCTTC.

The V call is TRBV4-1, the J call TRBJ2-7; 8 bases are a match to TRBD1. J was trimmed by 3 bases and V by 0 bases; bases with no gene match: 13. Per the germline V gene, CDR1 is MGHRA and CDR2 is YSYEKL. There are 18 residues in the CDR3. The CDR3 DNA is TGCGCCAGCAGCCAAGATATCCGCGAAGGGACAGGCCGCTACGAGCAGTACTTC. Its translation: CASSQDIREGTGRYEQYF.

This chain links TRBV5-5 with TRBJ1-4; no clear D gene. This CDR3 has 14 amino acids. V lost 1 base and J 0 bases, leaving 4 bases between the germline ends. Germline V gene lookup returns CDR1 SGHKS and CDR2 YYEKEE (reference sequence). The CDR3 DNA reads TGTGCCAGCAGCTTGACAGCAACTAATGAAAAACTGTTTTTT. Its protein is CASSLTATNEKLFF.

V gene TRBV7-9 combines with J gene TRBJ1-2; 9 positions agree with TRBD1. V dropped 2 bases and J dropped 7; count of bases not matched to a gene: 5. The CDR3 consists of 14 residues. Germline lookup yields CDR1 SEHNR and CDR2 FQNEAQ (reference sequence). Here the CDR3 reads CASSLRRDRAGYTF. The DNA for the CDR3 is TGTGCCAGCAGCTTAAGGAGGGACAGGGCTGGCTACACCTTC.

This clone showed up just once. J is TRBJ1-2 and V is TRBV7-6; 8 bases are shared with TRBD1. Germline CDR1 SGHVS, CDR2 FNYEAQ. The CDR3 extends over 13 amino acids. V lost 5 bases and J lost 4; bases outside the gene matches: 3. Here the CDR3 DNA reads TGTGCCAGCAGCCCAGGGACAGGCTATGGCTACACCTTC. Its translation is CASSPGTGYGYTF.

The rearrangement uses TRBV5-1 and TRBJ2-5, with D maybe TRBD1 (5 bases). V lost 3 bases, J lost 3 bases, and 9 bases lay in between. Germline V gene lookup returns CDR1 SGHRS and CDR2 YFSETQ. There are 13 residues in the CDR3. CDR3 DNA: TGCGCCAGCAGCTCCTTGACAGAAGAGACCCAGTACTTC. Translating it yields CASSSLTEETQYF.

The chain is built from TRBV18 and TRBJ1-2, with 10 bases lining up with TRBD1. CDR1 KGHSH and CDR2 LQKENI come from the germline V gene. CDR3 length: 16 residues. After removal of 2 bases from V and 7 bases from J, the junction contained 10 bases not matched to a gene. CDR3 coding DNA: TGTGCCAGCTCACCAATTTCGGACAGGGGGAATACTGGCTACACCTTC. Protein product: CASSPISDRGNTGYTF.

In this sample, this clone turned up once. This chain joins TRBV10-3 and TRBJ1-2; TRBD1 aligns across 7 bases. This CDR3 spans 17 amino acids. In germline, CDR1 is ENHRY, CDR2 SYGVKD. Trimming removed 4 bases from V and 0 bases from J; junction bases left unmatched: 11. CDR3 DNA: TGTGCCATCAGTGGCCCGAGACAGGGAGAAGCTAACTATGGCTACACCTTC. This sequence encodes CAISGPRQGEANYGYTF.

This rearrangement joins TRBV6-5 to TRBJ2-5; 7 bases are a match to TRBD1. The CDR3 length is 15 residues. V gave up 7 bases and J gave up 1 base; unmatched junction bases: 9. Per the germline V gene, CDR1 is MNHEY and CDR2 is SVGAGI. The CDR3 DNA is TGTGCCAGCACTAGGGGGCTCCCCTTCCAAGAGACCCAGTACTTC. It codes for CASTRGLPFQETQYF.

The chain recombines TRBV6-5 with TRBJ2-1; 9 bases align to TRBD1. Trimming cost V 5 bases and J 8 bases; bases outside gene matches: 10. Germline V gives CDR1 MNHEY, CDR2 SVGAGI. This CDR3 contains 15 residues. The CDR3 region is CASSIPGQGDHEQFF. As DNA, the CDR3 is TGTGCCAGCAGTATACCGGGACAGGGTGACCATGAGCAGTTCTTC.

DNA for the CDR3: TGTGCCAGCAGTGACGGGCGGACTTGGAGTTTCGGGGAGCTGTTTTTT. Protein sequence: CASSDGRTWSFGELFF. The V gene is TRBV2, the J gene TRBJ2-2, with a possible D match to TRBD2 (5 bases). This CDR3 region has 16 residues. CDR1 and CDR2 (germline): SNHLY, FYNNEI. V gave up 3 bases and J gave up 7 bases, with 18 bases separating them. The full variable domain, completed using reference TRBV2 and TRBJ2-2, is EPEVTQTPSHQVTQMGQEVILRCVPISNHLYFYWYRQILGQKVEFLVSFYNNEISEKSEIFDDQFSVERPDGSNFTLKIRSTKLEDSAMYFCASSDGRTWSFGELFFGEGSRLTVL.

The CDR3: CASSVGGIKTMNTEAFF. The CDR3 DNA sequence: TGTGCCAGCAGTGTAGGGGGTATCAAGACTATGAACACTGAAGCTTTCTTT. The rearrangement links TRBV28 to TRBJ1-1; D perhaps matches TRBD1 (6 bases). The CDR3 has 17 residues. Germline V gene lookup returns CDR1 MDHEN and CDR2 SYDVKM. The V and J ends lost 5 bases and 0 bases respectively, with 19 bases between them.

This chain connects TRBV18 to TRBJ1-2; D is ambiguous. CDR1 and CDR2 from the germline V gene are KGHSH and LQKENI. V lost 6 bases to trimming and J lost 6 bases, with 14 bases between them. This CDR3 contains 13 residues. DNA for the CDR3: TGTGCCAGCTCGCCCGACCCTAGCCATGGCTACACCTTC. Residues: CASSPDPSHGYTF.

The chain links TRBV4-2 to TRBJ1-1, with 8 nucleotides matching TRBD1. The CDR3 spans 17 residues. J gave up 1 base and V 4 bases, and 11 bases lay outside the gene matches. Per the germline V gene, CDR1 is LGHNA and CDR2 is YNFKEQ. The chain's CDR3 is CASSRDSTGGGNTEAFF. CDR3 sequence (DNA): TGTGCCAGCAGCCGAGACAGTACAGGGGGTGGGAACACTGAAGCTTTCTTT.

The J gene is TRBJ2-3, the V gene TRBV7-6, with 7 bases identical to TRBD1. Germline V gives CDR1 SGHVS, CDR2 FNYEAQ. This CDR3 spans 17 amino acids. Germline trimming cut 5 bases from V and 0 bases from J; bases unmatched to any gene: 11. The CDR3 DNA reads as TGTGCCAGCAGCCCGACCGGGACAGTTCTAAGCACAGATACGCAGTATTTT. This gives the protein CASSPTGTVLSTDTQYF.